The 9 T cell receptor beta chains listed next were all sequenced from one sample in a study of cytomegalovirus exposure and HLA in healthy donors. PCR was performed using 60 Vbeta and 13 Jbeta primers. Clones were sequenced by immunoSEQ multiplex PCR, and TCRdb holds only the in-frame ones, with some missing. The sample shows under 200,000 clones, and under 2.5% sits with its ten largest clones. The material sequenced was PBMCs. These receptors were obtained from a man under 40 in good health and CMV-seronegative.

Here the CDR3 DNA reads TGTGCCAGCAGTCTAAAACGGTTGATCACAGATACGCAGTATTTT. Encoded protein: CASSLKRLITDTQYF. The J gene is TRBJ2-3, the V gene TRBV11-1; D uncertain. The CDR3 is 15 amino acids. Germline V CDR1 and CDR2: SGHAT, FQDESV (reference sequence). Trimming stripped 6 bases from V and 2 bases from J, with 15 bases between.

The CDR3 coding sequence is TGCGCCAGCAGTCTACAGGGTCTGGGCACCGGGGAGCTGTTTTTT. Protein product: CASSLQGLGTGELFF. The chain carries TRBV5-1 and TRBJ2-2, with D perhaps matching TRBD1 (6 bases). CDR1 and CDR2 from the germline V gene are SGHRS and YFSETQ. CDR3 length: 15 residues. V was shortened by 5 bases and J by 4 bases, with 15 bases between the two germline ends.

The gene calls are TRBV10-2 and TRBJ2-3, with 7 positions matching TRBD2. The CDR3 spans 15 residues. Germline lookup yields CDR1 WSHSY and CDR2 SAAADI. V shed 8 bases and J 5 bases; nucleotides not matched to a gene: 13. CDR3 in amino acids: CASGDFGLVGDTQYF. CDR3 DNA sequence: TGCGCCAGCGGGGACTTCGGACTAGTGGGAGATACGCAGTATTTT.

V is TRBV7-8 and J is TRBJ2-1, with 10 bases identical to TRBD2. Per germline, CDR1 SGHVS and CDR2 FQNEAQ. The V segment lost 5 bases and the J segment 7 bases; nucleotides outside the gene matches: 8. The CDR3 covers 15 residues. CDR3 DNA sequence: TGTGCCAGCAGCCGTTCACTAGCGGGAAAAAATGAGCAGTTCTTC. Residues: CASSRSLAGKNEQFF.

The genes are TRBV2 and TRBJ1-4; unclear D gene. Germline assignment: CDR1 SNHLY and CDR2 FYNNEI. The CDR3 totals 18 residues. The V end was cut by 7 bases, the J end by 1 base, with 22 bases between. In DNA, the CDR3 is TGTGCCAGCAATTCACCGCGGGCCCGAGGTGGAACTAATGAAAAACTGTTTTTT. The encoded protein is CASNSPRARGGTNEKLFF.

The CDR3, as DNA: TGTGCCAGCAGTTTAGGGACAGCGAGAAACTATGGCTACACCTTC. Amino acids: CASSLGTARNYGYTF. The J gene is TRBJ1-2, the V gene TRBV27; TRBD1 matches 7 bases. The germline V gene encodes CDR1 MNHEY and CDR2 SMNVEV (reference sequence). The V and J ends lost 2 bases and 2 bases, in that order; junction bases with no gene match: 5. The CDR3 covers 15 residues.

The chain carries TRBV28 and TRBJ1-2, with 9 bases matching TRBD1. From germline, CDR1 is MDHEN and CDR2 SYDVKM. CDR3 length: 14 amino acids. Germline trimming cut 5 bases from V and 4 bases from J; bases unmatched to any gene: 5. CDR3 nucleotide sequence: TGTGCCAGCAGTCCCGGGACAGGGCCCTATGGCTACACCTTC. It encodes CASSPGTGPYGYTF.

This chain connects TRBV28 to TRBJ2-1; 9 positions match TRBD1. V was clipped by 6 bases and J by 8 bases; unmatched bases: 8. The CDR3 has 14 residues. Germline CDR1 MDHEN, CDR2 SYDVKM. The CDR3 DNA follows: TGTGCCAGCAGCCCCCGGGACAGGGCTCATGAGCAGTTCTTC. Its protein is CASSPRDRAHEQFF.

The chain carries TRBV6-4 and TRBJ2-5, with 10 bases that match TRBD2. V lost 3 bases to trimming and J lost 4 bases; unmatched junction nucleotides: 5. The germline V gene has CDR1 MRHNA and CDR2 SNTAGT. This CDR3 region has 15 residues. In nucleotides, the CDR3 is TGTGCCAGCAGTGAGTCAGCGGGAGGGTCAGAGACCCAGTACTTC. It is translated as CASSESAGGSETQYF.